This T cell receptor beta chain was observed in a study of cytomegalovirus exposure and HLA in healthy donors. Broader study findings: V- and J-gene trimming of TCR beta was linked (in a later analysis) to a missense DCLRE1C variant. As a later analysis showed, several of the most significant clusters appeared to be linked to common viral pathogens.

CDR1 is PRHDT, CDR2 FYEKMQ, per germline (reference sequence). This CDR3 has 14 residues. V dropped 5 bases and J dropped 4; count of bases not matched to a gene: 6. Researchers ran the PCR with 60 Vbeta and 13 Jbeta primers. Data came from immunoSEQ multiplex PCR; TCRdb stores just in-frame clones and leaves some out. The sample has around 180,000 clones, over 80% seen once. As concerns this clone: Antigen: not known.

The chain joins TRBV13 to TRBJ2-5; 8 bases match TRBD2. The sample taken for sequencing was PBMCs. This sequence was found in a boy between 2 and 10 years old in good health and CMV-seronegative. The CDR3, as DNA: TGTGCCAGCAGCCTCGGGGGGGCCGGAGAGACCCAGTACTTC. The encoded protein is CASSLGGAGETQYF. Filled out from reference TRBV13 and TRBJ2-5, the complete variable domain reads AAGVIQSPRHLIKEKRETATLKCYPIPRHDTVYWYQQGPGQDPQFLISFYEKMQSDKGSIPDRFSAQQFSDYHSELNMSSLELGDSALYFCASSLGGAGETQYFGPGTRLLVL.